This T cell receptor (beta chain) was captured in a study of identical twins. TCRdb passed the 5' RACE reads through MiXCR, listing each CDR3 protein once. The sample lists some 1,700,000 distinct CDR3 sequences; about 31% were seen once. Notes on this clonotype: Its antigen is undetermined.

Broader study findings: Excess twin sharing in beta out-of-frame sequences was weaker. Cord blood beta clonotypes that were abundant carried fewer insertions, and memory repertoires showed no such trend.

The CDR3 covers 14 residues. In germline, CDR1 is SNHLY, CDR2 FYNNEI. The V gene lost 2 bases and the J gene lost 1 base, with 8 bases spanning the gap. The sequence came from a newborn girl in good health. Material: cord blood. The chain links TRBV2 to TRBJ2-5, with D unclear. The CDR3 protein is CASSESQVQETQYF. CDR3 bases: TGTGCCAGCAGTGAAAGCCAGGTCCAAGAGACCCAGTACTTC.